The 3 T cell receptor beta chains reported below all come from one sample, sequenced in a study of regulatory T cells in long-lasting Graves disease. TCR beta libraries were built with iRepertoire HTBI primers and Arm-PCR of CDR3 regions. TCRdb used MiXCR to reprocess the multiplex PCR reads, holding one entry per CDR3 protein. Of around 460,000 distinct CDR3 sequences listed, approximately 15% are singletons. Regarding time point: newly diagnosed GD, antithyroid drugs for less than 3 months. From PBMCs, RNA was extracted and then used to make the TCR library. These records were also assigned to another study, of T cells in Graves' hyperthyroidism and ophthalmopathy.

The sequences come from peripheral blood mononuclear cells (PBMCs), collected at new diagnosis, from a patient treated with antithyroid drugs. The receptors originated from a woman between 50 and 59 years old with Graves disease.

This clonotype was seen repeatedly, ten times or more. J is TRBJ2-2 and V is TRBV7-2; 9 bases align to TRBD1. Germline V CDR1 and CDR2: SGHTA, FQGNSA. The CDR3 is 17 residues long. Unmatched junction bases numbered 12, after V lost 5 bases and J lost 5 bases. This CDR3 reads CASSPTGGAGETGELFF. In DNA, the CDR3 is TGTGCCAGCAGCCCAACAGGGGGCGCGGGGGAGACCGGGGAGCTGTTTTTT.

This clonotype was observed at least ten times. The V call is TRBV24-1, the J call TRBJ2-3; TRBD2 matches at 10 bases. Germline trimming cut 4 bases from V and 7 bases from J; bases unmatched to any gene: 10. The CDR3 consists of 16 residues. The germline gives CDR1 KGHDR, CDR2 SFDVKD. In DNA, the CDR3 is TGTGCCACCAGTGAATTAAGAGCGGGAGGGTCTTATACGCAGTATTTT. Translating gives CATSELRAGGSYTQYF.

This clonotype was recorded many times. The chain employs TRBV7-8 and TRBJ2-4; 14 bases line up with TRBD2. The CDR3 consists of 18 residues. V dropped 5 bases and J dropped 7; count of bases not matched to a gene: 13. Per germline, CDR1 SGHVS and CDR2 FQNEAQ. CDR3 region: CASSPYRGLAGVWNIQYF. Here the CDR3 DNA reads TGTGCCAGCAGCCCTTACCGGGGACTAGCGGGAGTTTGGAACATTCAGTACTTC.